These 30 T cell receptor beta chains originate from one sample sequenced in a study of cytotoxic CD8 clonotypes in ibrutinib-treated CLL. Produced via immunoSEQ multiplex PCR; TCRdb's table is partial and in-frame only. The sample contains 50,000 or so clones, 70% to 90% of which appear only once. The sample in question was PBMCs, obtained after 24 months of ibrutinib treatment. The source of these receptors is a human donor with chronic lymphocytic leukemia.

Remarks on this clone: The identical CDR3 is also encoded by other nucleotide sequences in the sample. The chain combines TRBV7-9 with TRBJ2-7; unclear D gene. Trimming removed 1 base at V and 1 base at J, with 8 bases between. The CDR3 spans 14 residues. Per germline, CDR1 SEHNR and CDR2 FQNEAQ (reference sequence). CDR3 sequence reads: CASSLGGVSYEQYF. As DNA, the CDR3 is TGTGCCAGCAGCTTAGGTGGGGTTTCCTACGAGCAGTACTTC.

The chain recombines TRBV18 with TRBJ2-5; D is unclear. The CDR3 is 11 amino acids. V lost 4 bases to trimming and J lost 3 bases, with 3 bases between them. Germline V gene sequence: CDR1 KGHSH, CDR2 LQKENI. The CDR3 is CASSLKETQYF. The CDR3 DNA is TGTGCCAGCTCACTAAAAGAGACCCAGTACTTC.

This clone has only a few counts. The rearrangement joins TRBV2 to TRBJ2-5, with TRBD1 identical over 9 bases. CDR3 length: 13 residues. Germline CDR1 and CDR2: SNHLY and FYNNEI. With 1 base clipped from V and 10 bases from J, the junction kept 4 bases outside the gene matches. CDR3 bases: TGTGCCAGCAGTGAAGGACAGGGGGGGGTCCAGTACTTC. Its protein product is CASSEGQGGVQYF.

The CDR3, as DNA: TGCGCCAGCAGCCCGGGCCTCAATCTAGGCTATGGCTACACCTTC. It encodes CASSPGLNLGYGYTF. The J gene is TRBJ1-2, the V gene TRBV4-1; unclear D gene. CDR3 size: 15 residues. The V gene's germline CDR1 is MGHRA and CDR2 YSYEKL. Trimming took 4 bases from V and 4 from J, leaving 16 bases between them.

The chain combines TRBV5-1 with TRBJ2-5; TRBD1 might be the D (5 bases). With 0 bases removed from V and 1 base from J, the gap between germline ends came to 10 bases. The CDR3 is 15 residues long. Germline values: CDR1 SGHRS, CDR2 YFSETQ. The CDR3 reads CASSLEGAPQETQYF. The CDR3 DNA sequence: TGCGCCAGCAGCTTGGAAGGGGCTCCCCAAGAGACCCAGTACTTC.

The CDR3 spells CASDLLAEAFF. Written as DNA, the CDR3 is TGTGCCAGTGACCTTCTCGCTGAAGCTTTCTTT. The chain recombines TRBV11-2 with TRBJ1-1, with D uncertain. Deletions cut 9 bases from V and 6 bases from J, with 11 bases between. The CDR3 is 11 residues long. Germline V gene data show CDR1 as SGHAT and CDR2 as FQNNGV.

In this sample, this clone turned up a few times. The chain has TRBV5-1 and TRBJ2-5; 13 bases are a match to TRBD2. CDR1 is SGHRS, CDR2 YFSETQ, per germline. This CDR3 has 18 amino acids. V gave up 4 bases and J gave up 6 bases; unmatched junction bases: 15. The CDR3 spells CASSKLAGGPGVDKTQYF. The DNA for the CDR3 is TGCGCCAGCAGCAAACTAGCGGGAGGGCCCGGGGTTGATAAGACCCAGTACTTC.

J is TRBJ2-7 and V is TRBV28, with D perhaps being TRBD1 or TRBD2 (5 bases each). The V and J ends lost 4 bases and 1 base respectively, with 14 bases between them. From germline, CDR1 is MDHEN and CDR2 SYDVKM. This CDR3 has 15 residues. For the CDR3, the DNA is TGTGCCAGCAGTTCTCCCGGGACGGGTTCCTACGAGCAGTACTTC. Protein: CASSSPGTGSYEQYF.

This chain's CDR3 is CASSGQGLGYEQYF. The DNA of the CDR3 is TGTGCCAGCAGCGGACAGGGGCTTGGCTACGAGCAGTACTTC. The chain combines TRBV2 with TRBJ2-7, with 9 nucleotides matching TRBD1. Germline CDR1 and CDR2: SNHLY and FYNNEI. The CDR3 length is 14 residues. J lost 3 bases, V lost 6 bases, and 6 bases had no gene match.

The V and J genes are TRBV30 and TRBJ2-7; TRBD2 matches 12 bases. This CDR3 has 14 amino acids. V trimming: 6 bases; J trimming: 4 bases; junction bases outside the gene matches: 7. In germline, CDR1 is GTSNPN, CDR2 SVGIG (reference sequence). The CDR3 protein is CACSTSGRMYEQYF. CDR3 nucleotide sequence: TGTGCCTGTTCGACTAGCGGGAGAATGTACGAGCAGTACTTC. Variable domain in full (rest from reference TRBV30 and TRBJ2-7): SQTIHQWPATLVQPVGSPLSLECTVEGTSNPNLYWYRQAAGRGLQLLFYSVGIGQISSEVPQNLSASRPQDRQFILSSKKLLLSDSGFYLCACSTSGRMYEQYFGPGTRLTVT.

The rearrangement links TRBV19 to TRBJ2-7; perhaps TRBD1 as D (6 bases). CDR3 size: 14 residues. CDR1 is LNHDA, CDR2 SQIVND, per germline (reference sequence). The germline V and J ends were trimmed by 3 bases and 6 bases, with 15 bases remaining between them. CDR3 region: CASSIRNRESEQYF. Here the CDR3 DNA reads TGTGCCAGTAGTATTAGGAACAGGGAAAGCGAGCAGTACTTC. Filled out from reference TRBV19 and TRBJ2-7, the complete variable domain reads DGGITQSPKYLFRKEGQNVTLSCEQNLNHDAMYWYRQDPGQGLRLIYYSQIVNDFQKGDIAEGYSVSREKKESFPLTVTSAQKNPTAFYLCASSIRNRESEQYFGPGTRLTVT.

This chain uses TRBV7-9 with TRBJ2-7; no clear D gene. V dropped 1 base and J dropped 2 bases, with 3 bases sitting between them. Germline V gene sequence: CDR1 SEHNR, CDR2 FQNEAQ (reference sequence). There are 12 residues in the CDR3. The CDR3, as DNA: TGTGCCAGCAGCTTAGAGACCTACGAGCAGTACTTC. Translated, it gives CASSLETYEQYF.

The rearrangement links TRBV30 to TRBJ1-1; D unclear. The germline gives CDR1 GTSNPN, CDR2 SVGIG (reference sequence). The V and J ends lost 5 bases and 7 bases respectively, with 11 bases between them. This CDR3 spans 11 amino acids. The DNA of the CDR3 is TGTGCCTGGGGATCTGAAGGTGAAGCTTTCTTT. Protein sequence: CAWGSEGEAFF.

The chain uses TRBV19 and TRBJ2-1; perhaps TRBD2 as D (7 bases). CDR3 length equals 16 residues. The germline gives CDR1 LNHDA, CDR2 SQIVND (reference sequence). Trimming took 1 base from V and 1 from J, leaving 11 bases between them. The CDR3 DNA reads TGTGCCAGTAGTATAGTGGGGAGGGGGTCCTACAATGAGCAGTTCTTC. Protein: CASSIVGRGSYNEQFF.

The V gene is TRBV28, the J gene TRBJ2-5; the match to TRBD2 covers 7 bases. CDR1 is MDHEN and CDR2 is SYDVKM in the germline V gene. CDR3 length: 17 residues. After removal of 4 bases from V and 4 bases from J, the junction contained 15 bases not matched to a gene. CDR3 loop: CASSSPRRGTVRETQYF. Written as DNA, the CDR3 is TGTGCCAGCAGTTCCCCCCGGCGGGGGACGGTGAGAGAGACCCAGTACTTC.

The gene calls are TRBV11-3 and TRBJ2-3; 10 bases align to TRBD1. Trimming removed 1 base from V and 4 bases from J; junction bases left unmatched: 8. Germline CDR1 and CDR2: SGHNT and YENEEA. CDR3 length equals 17 residues. The CDR3 DNA sequence: TGTGCCAGCAGCTTAGGGGACTGGACAGGGGGGGCAGATACGCAGTATTTT. It specifies CASSLGDWTGGADTQYF.

This rearrangement joins TRBV7-5 to TRBJ1-5. TRBV7-5 is a listed pseudogene. The CDR3 sequence is 17 residues long. The CDR3 loop is CVRSLVLAKTQYQPQHF. CDR3 coding DNA: TGTGTCAGAAGCTTAGTGCTTGCGAAAACCCAATATCAGCCCCAGCATTTT.

This clone was seen a handful of times. This rearrangement joins TRBV11-1 to TRBJ2-7; TRBD1 matches at 8 bases. Unmatched junction bases numbered 8, after V lost 5 bases and J lost 2 bases. Germline loops: CDR1 SGHAT, CDR2 FQDESV (reference sequence). This CDR3 region has 15 residues. CDR3 nucleotide sequence: TGTGCCAGCAGCCTGGATGGGACAGGACCCTACGAGCAGTACTTC. As protein: CASSLDGTGPYEQYF. Using reference TRBV11-1 and TRBJ2-7 for the parts outside the CDR3, the full variable domain is EAEVAQSPRYKITEKSQAVAFWCDPISGHATLYWYRQILGQGPELLVQFQDESVVDDSQLPKDRFSAERLKGVDSTLKIQPAELGDSAMYLCASSLDGTGPYEQYFGPGTRLTVT.

The genes are TRBV7-2 and TRBJ1-5; no definite D call. The CDR3 is 13 residues long. V lost 5 bases, J lost 0 bases, and 5 bases lay in between. The germline CDR1 and CDR2 sequences are SGHTA and FQGNSA. The CDR3 loop reads CASSQYSNQPQHF. Written as DNA, the CDR3 is TGTGCCAGCAGCCAGTATAGCAATCAGCCCCAGCATTTT. The variable domain in full, with the rest retrieved from reference TRBV7-2 and TRBJ1-5, is GAGVSQSPSNKVTEKGKDVELRCDPISGHTALYWYRQSLGQGLEFLIYFQGNSAPDKSGLPSDRFSAERTGGSVSTLTIQRTQQEDSAVYLCASSQYSNQPQHFGDGTRLSIL.

This chain connects TRBV7-7 to TRBJ2-5; D perhaps matches TRBD2 (5 bases). This CDR3 comprises 15 residues. Germline assignment: CDR1 SSHAT and CDR2 FNYEAQ (reference sequence). Trimming cost V 2 bases and J 0 bases, with 10 bases left between them. In DNA form, the CDR3 reads TGTGCCAGCAGCTTATTAGGAGCGGACCAAGAGACCCAGTACTTC. This translates into CASSLLGADQETQYF. Full variable domain (rest looked up from reference TRBV7-7 and TRBJ2-5): GAGVSQSPRYKVTKRGQDVTLRCDPISSHATLYWYQQALGQGPEFLTYFNYEAQPDKSGLPSDRFSAERPEGSISTLTIQRTEQRDSAMYRCASSLLGADQETQYFGPGTRLLVL.

The rearrangement links TRBV5-1 to TRBJ2-1; weak D call: TRBD2 (6 bases). The CDR3 has 15 residues. Trimming pared 2 bases from V and 3 bases from J, leaving 12 bases between. Per the germline V gene, CDR1 is SGHRS and CDR2 is YFSETQ. The CDR3 reads CASSFTSRLYNEQFF. CDR3 coding DNA: TGCGCCAGCAGCTTTACTAGCCGTCTCTACAATGAGCAGTTCTTC.

The genes are TRBV5-1 and TRBJ2-5; the D gene could be TRBD1 or TRBD2 (5 bases each). Per germline, CDR1 SGHRS and CDR2 YFSETQ. Trimming took 4 bases from V and 0 from J, leaving 13 bases between them. The CDR3 is 15 residues long. The CDR3 DNA sequence: TGCGCCAGCAGCCGGGGTGGGACGGACCAAGAGACCCAGTACTTC. It yields the protein CASSRGGTDQETQYF.

The chain joins TRBV27 to TRBJ2-1; the D is unclear. Germline assignment: CDR1 MNHEY and CDR2 SMNVEV (reference sequence). V was cut by 5 bases and J by 2 bases, with 13 bases left in between. The CDR3 runs 15 residues. The CDR3 DNA reads TGTGCCAGCAGTATGAGAGGTGGGGCCTACAATGAGCAGTTCTTC. Amino acids: CASSMRGGAYNEQFF.

The chain links TRBV25-1 to TRBJ2-3, with D uncertain. This CDR3 region has 18 residues. Germline loops: CDR1 MGHDK, CDR2 SYGVNS. The V end was cut by 1 base, the J end by 1 base, with 18 bases between. Written as DNA, the CDR3 is TGTGCCAGCAGTGAATCAGAGGTTGGGGATATCGGCACAGATACGCAGTATTTT. It encodes CASSESEVGDIGTDTQYF.

This clone was seen ten or more times. The chain has TRBV7-9 and TRBJ1-1; D remains unclear. There are 12 residues in the CDR3. Trimming removed 0 bases at V and 4 bases at J, with 3 bases between. CDR1 and CDR2 (germline): SEHNR, FQNEAQ (reference sequence). CDR3 nucleotide sequence: TGTGCCAGCAGCTTAGCAGTCACTGAAGCTTTCTTT. It codes for CASSLAVTEAFF.

This clone was recorded a few times. The rearrangement links TRBV18 to TRBJ2-1; perhaps TRBD2 as D (6 bases). CDR1 and CDR2 (germline): KGHSH, LQKENI. The germline V and J ends were trimmed by 3 bases and 10 bases, with 19 bases remaining between them. The CDR3 is 15 residues long. CDR3 residues: CASSPGRESYYEQFF. The CDR3, as DNA: TGTGCCAGCTCACCGGGCCGGGAGTCTTACTACGAGCAGTTCTTC.

This clone was seen a handful of times. V gene TRBV30 combines with J gene TRBJ1-1, with 7 bases that match TRBD1. The CDR3 is 14 residues long. V was pared by 4 bases and J by 4 bases, with 9 bases of the junction left unmatched. CDR1 is GTSNPN and CDR2 is SVGIG in the germline V gene (reference sequence). As DNA, the CDR3 is TGTGCCTGGACCACCGGACAGGTCGGCACTGAAGCTTTCTTT. This sequence encodes CAWTTGQVGTEAFF.

This chain connects TRBV5-1 to TRBJ2-3, with D maybe TRBD2 (6 bases). Deletions cut 0 bases from V and 0 bases from J, with 8 bases between. The CDR3 loop spans 15 amino acids. Germline V gives CDR1 SGHRS, CDR2 YFSETQ. The CDR3 DNA follows: TGCGCCAGCAGCTTGGCCGGGACTAGCACAGATACGCAGTATTTT. This sequence encodes CASSLAGTSTDTQYF.

This clone was picked up one time. V gene TRBV18 combines with J gene TRBJ2-5; tentatively, D is TRBD1 or TRBD2 (5 bases each). Trimming left V 3 bases short and J 4 bases short, with 9 bases between. Germline loops: CDR1 KGHSH, CDR2 LQKENI. The CDR3 loop spans 13 amino acids. The CDR3 spells CASSPRDRETQYF. DNA of the CDR3: TGTGCCAGCTCACCCCGGGACCGAGAGACCCAGTACTTC. The full variable domain, with the rest looked up from reference TRBV18 and TRBJ2-5, is NAGVMQNPRHLVRRRGQEARLRCSPMKGHSHVYWYRQLPEEGLKFMVYLQKENIIDESGMPKERFSAEFPKEGPSILRIQQVVRGDSAAYFCASSPRDRETQYFGPGTRLLVL.

This clone was observed a handful of times. The chain has TRBV7-2 and TRBJ2-7; D possibly matches TRBD1 or TRBD2 (5 bases each). Trimming pared 1 base from V and 6 bases from J, leaving 10 bases between. This CDR3 comprises 13 residues. Germline V gives CDR1 SGHTA, CDR2 FQGNSA. This chain's CDR3 is CASSLGTGAEQYF. CDR3 nucleotides: TGTGCCAGCAGCTTAGGCACCGGGGCCGAGCAGTACTTC.